The entry that follows covers one T cell receptor beta chain sequence. Under the authors' procedure: Amplified reference gene primers provided the basis for estimating nucleated cell counts. Data came from immunoSEQ multiplex PCR; TCRdb stores just in-frame clones and leaves some out. The D gene and trimming were derived from the DNA, and the V and J assignments and clone size from that table. The sample yields about 120,000 clones, about 90% seen once. The data originate from a study of blood T cell repertoires in COVID-19. Study overall: There were acute and convalescent COVID-19 samples, and they came from the United States, Italy and Spain. Sample material is recorded as cDNA or gDNA derived from T cells, B-cell-depleted T cells, or PBMCs.

V dropped 4 bases and J dropped 5; count of bases not matched to a gene: 6. CDR1 and CDR2 from the germline V gene are SNHLY and FYNNEI. The CDR3 spans 14 residues. The origin of this receptor is a woman in her 50s with active or convalescent COVID-19. Sequenced input: peripheral blood. The rearrangement uses TRBV2 and TRBJ2-5; TRBD1 matches 8 bases. This CDR3 reads CASSGIHRGETQYF. The CDR3 DNA reads as TGTGCCAGCAGTGGCATTCACAGGGGGGAGACCCAGTACTTC. Variable domain in full (rest from reference TRBV2 and TRBJ2-5): EPEVTQTPSHQVTQMGQEVILRCVPISNHLYFYWYRQILGQKVEFLVSFYNNEISEKSEIFDDQFSVERPDGSNFTLKIRSTKLEDSAMYFCASSGIHRGETQYFGPGTRLLVL.